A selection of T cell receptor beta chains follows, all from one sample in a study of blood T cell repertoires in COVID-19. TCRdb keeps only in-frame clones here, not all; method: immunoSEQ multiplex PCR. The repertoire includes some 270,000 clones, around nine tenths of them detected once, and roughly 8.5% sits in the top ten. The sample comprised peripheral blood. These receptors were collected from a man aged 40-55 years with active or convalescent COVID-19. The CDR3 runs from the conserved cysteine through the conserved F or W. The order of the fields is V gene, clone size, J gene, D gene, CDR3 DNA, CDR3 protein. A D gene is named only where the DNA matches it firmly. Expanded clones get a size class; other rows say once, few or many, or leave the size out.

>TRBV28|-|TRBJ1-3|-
TGTGCCAGCACCCTCAGTCAGGGTGTCTCTGGAAACACCATATATTTT
CASTLSQGVSGNTIYF
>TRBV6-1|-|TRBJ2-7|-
TGTGCCAGCAGTGAAGTAGGAGCCCAATTGGAGCAGTACTTC
CASSEVGAQLEQYF
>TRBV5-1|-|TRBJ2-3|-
TGCGCCAGCAGCTCCGGGATCTCCCCCGATACGCAGTATTTT
CASSSGISPDTQYF
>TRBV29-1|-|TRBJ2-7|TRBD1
TGCAGCGCCGGGGACAGCTACGAGCAGTACTTC
CSAGDSYEQYF
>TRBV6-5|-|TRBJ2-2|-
TGTGCCAGCAGTTACCCCGCCGCGGCCGGGGAGCTGTTTTTT
CASSYPAAAGELFF
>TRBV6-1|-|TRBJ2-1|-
TGTGCCAGCAGTGATGGAGGGACCTCCTACAATGAGCAGTTCTTC
CASSDGGTSYNEQFF
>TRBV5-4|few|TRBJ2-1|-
TGTGCCAGCAGCTTGGGCGGAGGGAGCTCCTACAATGAGCAGTTCTTC
CASSLGGGSSYNEQFF
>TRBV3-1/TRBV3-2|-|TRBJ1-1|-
TGTGCCAGCAGCCAAGAAACTGCTGAAGCTTTCTTT
CASSQETAEAFF
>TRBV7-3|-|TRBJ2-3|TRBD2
TGTGCCAGCAGCCCCCGGCCCCGGGGGGGCACAGATACGCAGTATTTT
CASSPRPRGGTDTQYF
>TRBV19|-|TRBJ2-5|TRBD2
TGTGCCAGTACGGGAGGGCCGGGAGAGACCCAGTACTTC
CASTGGPGETQYF
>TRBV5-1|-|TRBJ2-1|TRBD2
TGCGCCAGCAGCTTGTCTAGCGGGAGCGACAATGAGCAGTTCTTC
CASSLSSGSDNEQFF
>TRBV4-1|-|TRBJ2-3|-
TGCGCCAGCAGCCAAGATATCGGGGACATCACGCAGTATTTT
CASSQDIGDITQYF
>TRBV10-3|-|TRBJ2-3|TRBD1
TGTGCCATCAGCCCCGGAGGGGACAGGGTGGGGACAGATACGCAGTATTTT
CAISPGGDRVGTDTQYF
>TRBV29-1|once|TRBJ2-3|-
TGCAGCGTTGAAAGGCAGCGGCCCGCCACAGATACGCAGTATTTT
CSVERQRPATDTQYF
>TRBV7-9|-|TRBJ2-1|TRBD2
TGTGCCAGCAGCCCGTCGGGACTAGCGCGCAATGAGCAGTTCTTC
CASSPSGLARNEQFF
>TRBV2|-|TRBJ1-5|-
TGTGCCAGCAGTGCCGAGGGGGGCAATCAGCCCCAGCATTTT
CASSAEGGNQPQHF
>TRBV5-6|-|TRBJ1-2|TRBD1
TGTGCCAGCAGTCCAATGACAGGGGGTCATGGCTACACCTTC
CASSPMTGGHGYTF
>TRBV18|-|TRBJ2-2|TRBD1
TGTGCCAGCTCATCAAGACAGGGGTCCGGGGAGCTGTTTTTT
CASSSRQGSGELFF
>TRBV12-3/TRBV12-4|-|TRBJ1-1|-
TGTGCCAGCAGCTACACTGAAGCTTTCTTT
CASSYTEAFF
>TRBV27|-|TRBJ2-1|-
TGTGCCAGCACCCCCGCAGGGGCCAGGAATGAGCAGTTCTTC
CASTPAGARNEQFF
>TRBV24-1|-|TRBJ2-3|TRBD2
TGTGCCACCAGTGATCTTAGCGGGAGGAGCACAGATACGCAGTATTTT
CATSDLSGRSTDTQYF
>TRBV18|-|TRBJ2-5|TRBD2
TGTGCCAGCTCGCCGCTAACTAGCGGAGGGTACCAAGAGACCCAGTACTTC
CASSPLTSGGYQETQYF
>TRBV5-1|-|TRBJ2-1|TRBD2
TGCGCCAGCAGCTTCCGCCCGGGACTAGGCTCCTACAATGAGCAGTTCTTC
CASSFRPGLGSYNEQFF
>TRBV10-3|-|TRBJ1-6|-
TGTGCCATCAGTGACAGGGGCGAAGGGAATTCACCCCTCCACTTT
CAISDRGEGNSPLHF
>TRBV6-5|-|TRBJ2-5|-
TGTGCCAGCAGTTACGCGGGGGCGCCTTTAGAGGCCCAGTACTTC
CASSYAGAPLEAQYF
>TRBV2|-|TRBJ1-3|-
TGTGCCAGCAGGGTCGGACAAAGCTCTGGAAACACCATATATTTT
CASRVGQSSGNTIYF
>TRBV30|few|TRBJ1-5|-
TGTGCCTGGAGTGTGTCAGGGGCTCCCAATCAGCCCCAGCATTTT
CAWSVSGAPNQPQHF
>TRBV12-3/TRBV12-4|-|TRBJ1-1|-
TGTGCCAGCAGTTTTTCCCGGAACACTGAAGCTTTCTTT
CASSFSRNTEAFF
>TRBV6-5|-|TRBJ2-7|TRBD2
TGTGCCAGCAGTTACGGACTAGCGGACACCTACGAGCAGTACTTC
CASSYGLADTYEQYF
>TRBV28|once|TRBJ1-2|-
TGTGCCAGCTCCACGCCGGGACACGGAGATGGCTACACCTTC
CASSTPGHGDGYTF
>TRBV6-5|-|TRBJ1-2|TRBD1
TGTGCCAGCAGTAGGACAGGGGGCGATGGCTACACCTTC
CASSRTGGDGYTF
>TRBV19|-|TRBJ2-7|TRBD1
TGTGCCAAACCGGGACAGGGGTTTTCATATGCGGCCGAGCAGTACTTC
CAKPGQGFSYAAEQYF
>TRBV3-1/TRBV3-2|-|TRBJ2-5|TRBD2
TGTGCCAGCAGCCCCCCGACTAGCGGGGGGGTCGGGACCCAGTACTTC
CASSPPTSGGVGTQYF
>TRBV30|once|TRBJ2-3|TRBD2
TGTGCCTGGACTGAACTAGCGGGGGGGCTCGCAGATACGCAGTATTTT
CAWTELAGGLADTQYF
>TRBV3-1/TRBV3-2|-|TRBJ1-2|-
TGTGCCAGCAGCCAAGTTCAGGGGCTAAATGGCTACACCTTC
CASSQVQGLNGYTF